These 27 T cell receptor beta chains originate from one sample sequenced in a study of shared clonotypes between healthy human individuals. TCRdb's copy holds only in-frame clones and misses some; the assay was immunoSEQ multiplex PCR. The sample lists 950,000 to 1,300,000 clones, 75% seen once, with about 1.5% in the top ten. Sequencing used memory CD4+ T cells sorted from blood. Described subset: CD45RA-negative fraction. The receptors were gathered from a man aged 18 to 30 in good health.

This clone is a singleton in its sample. The CDR3 loop reads CASSGDGLNEQYF. The CDR3 nucleotides are TGTGCCAGCAGTGGGGACGGCCTTAACGAGCAGTACTTC. J is TRBJ2-7 and V is TRBV2, with D perhaps assigned TRBD1 or TRBD2 (5 bases each). CDR3 length: 13 residues. Trimming stripped 4 bases from V and 5 bases from J, with 12 bases between. CDR1 and CDR2 from the germline V gene are SNHLY and FYNNEI.

This rearrangement joins TRBV5-1 to TRBJ1-4; TRBD1 aligns across 9 bases. CDR3 size: 18 residues. Germline V gene sequence: CDR1 SGHRS, CDR2 YFSETQ. The J segment lost 4 bases and the V segment lost 0 bases, leaving 10 bases of the junction unmatched. The CDR3, as DNA: TGCGCCAGCAGCTTGGCCGTCCCTTGGGGACAGGGTAATGAAAAACTGTTTTTT. Protein product: CASSLAVPWGQGNEKLFF.

Only a few counts were recorded for this clone. At the DNA level, this CDR3 is encoded by other sequences in the same sample as well. The rearrangement joins TRBV9 to TRBJ1-2, with D perhaps matching TRBD1 (6 bases). This CDR3 region has 14 residues. Germline V CDR1 and CDR2: SGDLS, YYNGEE. V was clipped by 0 bases and J by 2 bases, with 8 bases between them. The CDR3 DNA reads as TGTGCCAGCAGCGTAGGTACAGGGAACTATGGCTACACCTTC. Amino acid sequence: CASSVGTGNYGYTF.

In the case of this clone: One base away lies a much larger clone, so this may be a sequencing read error. The chain uses TRBV13 and TRBJ2-5; D remains ambiguous. Germline lookup yields CDR1 PRHDT and CDR2 FYEKMQ (reference sequence). V was trimmed by 3 bases and J by 1 base, leaving 0 bases between them. The CDR3 is made up of 11 amino acids. This CDR3 reads CASSFQETQYF. CDR3 coding DNA: TGTGCCAGCAGCTTCCAAGAGACCCAGTACTTC.

V usage is TRBV5-1 and J usage is TRBJ1-5; D is uncertain. From germline, CDR1 is SGHRS and CDR2 YFSETQ. This CDR3 spans 15 amino acids. Between the trimmed V and J ends, which lost 0 bases and 6 bases, there was a span of 13 bases. The CDR3 loop reads CASSLGPEAGQPQHF. The CDR3 bases are TGCGCCAGCAGCTTGGGTCCAGAGGCAGGTCAGCCCCAGCATTTT.

This clone was observed a few times. The chain is built from TRBV28 and TRBJ2-5, with D possibly called TRBD1 or TRBD2 (5 bases each). The DNA end favors TRBJ2-7, so the J call may be wrong. Per the germline V gene, CDR1 is MDHEN and CDR2 is SYDVKM. The CDR3 spans 13 residues. The CDR3 DNA sequence: TGTGCCAGCAGTACCGGGACCGTATACGAGCAGTACTTC. Translating gives CASSTGTVYEQYF.

This sequence joins TRBV6-5 and TRBJ2-1, with D perhaps TRBD1 (6 bases). The V end lost 4 bases, the J end lost 0 bases, and 13 bases lay between the germline ends. Per germline, CDR1 MNHEY and CDR2 SVGAGI. The CDR3 runs to 16 residues. CDR3 loop: CASSSGQIFSYNEQFF. The CDR3 DNA follows: TGTGCCAGCAGTTCCGGACAGATCTTCTCCTACAATGAGCAGTTCTTC.

In nucleotides, the CDR3 is TGTGCCTGGAGATCGGGCCTAGCGAGGAATGAGCAGTTCTTC. Protein product: CAWRSGLARNEQFF. The rearrangement uses TRBV30 and TRBJ2-1; tentatively, D is TRBD2 (6 bases). Germline V lookup: CDR1 GTSNPN, CDR2 SVGIG (reference sequence). The CDR3 loop spans 14 amino acids. With 3 bases removed from V and 7 bases from J, the gap between germline ends came to 16 bases.

The chain links TRBV9 to TRBJ2-7; TRBD1 agrees at 8 bases. The length of the CDR3 is 16 residues. The germline V gene encodes CDR1 SGDLS and CDR2 YYNGEE. V was clipped by 4 bases and J by 3 bases; unmatched bases: 12. CDR3 loop: CASSTSGGSFLYEQYF. The CDR3 DNA reads TGTGCCAGCAGCACCTCAGGGGGCAGTTTCCTCTACGAGCAGTACTTC.

The chain has TRBV6-6 and TRBJ2-7; 8 nucleotides line up with TRBD1. The CDR3 runs to 14 residues. Germline V CDR1 and CDR2: MNHNY, SVGAGI (reference sequence). The V gene end was trimmed by 4 bases and the J gene end by 4 bases; junction bases not matched to a gene: 6. The CDR3 is CASSSSGTGYEQYF. The CDR3 bases are TGTGCCAGCAGTTCCTCCGGGACAGGTTACGAGCAGTACTTC.

V gene TRBV18 combines with J gene TRBJ2-2; D perhaps matches TRBD2 (5 bases). The CDR3 spans 14 residues. The ends were cut back, 3 bases at V and 7 bases at J, with 12 bases in the middle. The germline V gene has CDR1 KGHSH and CDR2 LQKENI. The CDR3 sequence: CASSPLAGGGELFF. The CDR3 region has the DNA TGTGCCAGCTCACCTCTCGCGGGCGGCGGGGAGCTGTTTTTT.

V and J are TRBV7-8 and TRBJ2-7; 7 bases are a match to TRBD1. Germline assignment: CDR1 SGHVS and CDR2 FQNEAQ. This CDR3 spans 15 amino acids. V shed 1 base, J shed 5 bases, and the junction held 8 bases outside the gene matches. CDR3 loop: CASSLGGQDHNEQYF. For the CDR3, the DNA is TGTGCCAGCAGCTTAGGCGGACAGGATCACAACGAGCAGTACTTC. The full variable domain, in which reference TRBV7-8 and TRBJ2-7 provide the parts outside the CDR3, is GAGVSQSPRYKVAKRGQDVALRCDPISGHVSLFWYQQALGQGPEFLTYFQNEAQLDKSGLPSDRFFAERPEGSVSTLKIQRTQQEDSAVYLCASSLGGQDHNEQYFGPGTRLTVT.

The chain recombines TRBV7-6 with TRBJ2-7; tentative D call: TRBD1 (7 bases). Germline lookup yields CDR1 SGHVS and CDR2 FNYEAQ. V lost 1 base and J lost 3, with 10 bases in between. The CDR3 length is 14 residues. Here the CDR3 DNA reads TGTGCCAGCAGCTTAGGGCAGGGGGGCTACGAGCAGTACTTC. This sequence encodes CASSLGQGGYEQYF.

V is TRBV30 and J is TRBJ1-2; tentatively, D is TRBD1 (6 bases). The CDR3 has 12 amino acids. The V gene lost 6 bases and the J gene lost 7 bases, with 15 bases spanning the gap. Looked up from germline, CDR1 is GTSNPN and CDR2 is SVGIG (reference sequence). CDR3 bases: TGTGCCTGTAAGGGGGGTTTCAGTGGCTACACCTTC. Protein: CACKGGFSGYTF.

The chain recombines TRBV5-1 with TRBJ1-4; TRBD1 matches 7 bases. J was trimmed by 3 bases and V by 4 bases; bases with no gene match: 3. There are 14 residues in the CDR3. Germline loops: CDR1 SGHRS, CDR2 YFSETQ. CDR3: CASSPGQSNEKLFF. The CDR3 region has the DNA TGCGCCAGCAGCCCGGGACAGTCTAATGAAAAACTGTTTTTT.

In its sample, this clone was seen once. The chain joins TRBV7-2 to TRBJ2-7; 7 nucleotides agree with TRBD1. The CDR3 has 14 residues. J was trimmed by 6 bases and V by 5 bases; bases with no gene match: 10. Germline CDR1 is SGHTA and CDR2 is FQGNSA. For the CDR3, the DNA is TGTGCCAGCAGCGCCCGACAGGGCCCCGGCGAGCAGTACTTC. This sequence encodes CASSARQGPGEQYF.

This sequence joins TRBV6-5 and TRBJ1-1, with no clear D. Trimming left V 6 bases short and J 1 base short, with 12 bases between. The CDR3 totals 14 residues. Per the germline V gene, CDR1 is MNHEY and CDR2 is SVGAGI. The CDR3 spells CASSSTYRNTEAFF. The CDR3 DNA reads TGTGCCAGCAGCTCTACTTACAGGAACACTGAAGCTTTCTTT.

The CDR3 here is CASSQGSGAFYEQYF. The CDR3 DNA is TGCGCCAGCAGCCAAGGATCAGGGGCTTTCTACGAGCAGTACTTC. The chain couples TRBV4-1 to TRBJ2-7; tentative D call: TRBD1 (6 bases). Germline V CDR1 and CDR2: MGHRA, YSYEKL. Trimming stripped 1 base from V and 3 bases from J, with 13 bases between. This CDR3 has 15 amino acids.

The rearrangement links TRBV7-8 to TRBJ2-1; 8 nucleotides line up with TRBD2. Germline V lookup: CDR1 SGHVS, CDR2 FQNEAQ. The CDR3 has 15 amino acids. The V segment lost 5 bases and the J segment 5 bases; nucleotides outside the gene matches: 8. The CDR3 sequence: CASSPRTSGNNEQFF. CDR3 DNA: TGTGCCAGCAGCCCCCGAACTAGCGGTAACAATGAGCAGTTCTTC.

This chain links TRBV9 with TRBJ2-1; D might be TRBD2 (6 bases). The CDR3 is made up of 14 amino acids. Germline loops: CDR1 SGDLS, CDR2 YYNGEE. The germline V and J ends were trimmed by 4 bases and 6 bases, with 14 bases remaining between them. CDR3 nucleotide sequence: TGTGCCAGCAGCTCCAGCGGGCAGTCCAATGAGCAGTTCTTC. This sequence encodes CASSSSGQSNEQFF.

The CDR3 region is CASTGGAGELFF. The DNA for the CDR3 is TGTGCCAGCACTGGCGGGGCCGGGGAGCTGTTTTTT. The chain links TRBV2 to TRBJ2-2, with D possibly matching TRBD2 (6 bases). V gave up 7 bases and J gave up 6 bases, with 9 bases separating them. This CDR3 is 12 amino acids long. Germline values: CDR1 SNHLY, CDR2 FYNNEI.

The chain employs TRBV6-5 and TRBJ1-5; the D is unclear. The V gene lost 5 bases and the J gene lost 0 bases, with 8 bases spanning the gap. This CDR3 has 14 amino acids. Germline lookup yields CDR1 MNHEY and CDR2 SVGAGI. CDR3 residues: CASSKTLSNQPQHF. The CDR3 nucleotides are TGTGCCAGCAGTAAGACCCTTAGCAATCAGCCCCAGCATTTT.

The chain joins TRBV29-1 to TRBJ2-2; D gene ambiguous. Trimming removed 8 bases from V and 4 bases from J, with 14 bases in between. Germline V gene lookup returns CDR1 SQVTM and CDR2 ANQGSEA. CDR3 length: 13 amino acids. CDR3 loop: CSCRTSGTGELFF. In nucleotides, the CDR3 is TGCAGCTGTCGGACGTCCGGCACCGGGGAGCTGTTTTTT.

The J gene is TRBJ1-2, the V gene TRBV5-4; D is unresolved. The CDR3 runs to 12 residues. V was pared by 4 bases and J by 8 bases, with 12 bases between. Germline V gene sequence: CDR1 SGHNT, CDR2 YYREEE (reference sequence). The CDR3 sequence is CASSTGRAGYTF. The CDR3 DNA follows: TGTGCCAGCAGCACCGGACGTGCCGGCTACACCTTC.

Points on this clone: Other DNA sequences from this sample encode an identical CDR3 as well. The chain carries TRBV2 and TRBJ2-3, with TRBD2 identical over 7 bases. Germline values: CDR1 SNHLY, CDR2 FYNNEI. This CDR3 is built from 14 residues. V lost 3 bases and J lost 4; bases outside the gene matches: 4. The CDR3 loop is CASSDGRAADTQYF. The CDR3 coding sequence is TGTGCCAGCAGTGATGGGAGGGCCGCAGATACGCAGTATTTT.

This clone was picked up a small number of times. V is TRBV28 and J is TRBJ1-1, with D uncertain. The CDR3 has 14 amino acids. The germline gives CDR1 MDHEN, CDR2 SYDVKM. The V and J ends lost 1 base and 6 bases respectively, with 12 bases between them. CDR3 amino acids: CASSLFGRRAEAFF. The CDR3 DNA is TGTGCCAGCAGTTTATTCGGTCGGAGGGCTGAAGCTTTCTTT.

This clone was recorded once. CDR3 coding DNA: TGTGCCAGCAGTTTAACGGGGCTAGGCAAAAACATTCAGTACTTC. It specifies CASSLTGLGKNIQYF. The chain employs TRBV27 and TRBJ2-4; either TRBD1 or TRBD2 may supply D (5 bases each). Trimming took 2 bases from V and 3 from J, leaving 11 bases between them. Looked up from germline, CDR1 is MNHEY and CDR2 is SMNVEV (reference sequence). CDR3 length: 15 residues.